Sequencing of this T cell receptor (beta chain) was carried out in a study of shared clonotypes between healthy human individuals. The overall study: CD4 naive cells filled three plates per donor, CD4 memory three, CD8 naive two and CD8 memory one.

Partitioning of CD4+ cells yielded a CD45RA+ naive subset and a CD45RA-negative memory subset. The study's findings and limits: Incompleteness in sorted-subset sequencing, despite large depth, was shown by rarefaction.

A remark on this clone: What it binds is unknown. Other DNA sequences in the same sample also yield this CDR3.

The trim removed 7 bases at V and 1 base at J, leaving 2 bases unmatched. Germline CDR1 and CDR2: SNHLY and FYNNEI. The CDR3 consists of 13 residues. Sequencing was performed with immunoSEQ multiplex PCR; in TCRdb, only in-frame clones are kept and a portion is missing. The table shows fewer than 2.5 million clones, with roughly 93% occurring only once. This sequence joins TRBV2 and TRBJ2-3, with TRBD1 matching over 7 bases. The receptor was isolated from a man aged 18 to 29 in good health. Some clones in this sample may be carry-over from other donors' samples. Material: naive CD4+ T cells from PBMCs. Sample subset: CD45RA+ positively selected. The CDR3 reads CASNGQGTDTQYF. DNA for the CDR3: TGTGCCAGCAACGGACAGGGCACAGATACGCAGTATTTT.